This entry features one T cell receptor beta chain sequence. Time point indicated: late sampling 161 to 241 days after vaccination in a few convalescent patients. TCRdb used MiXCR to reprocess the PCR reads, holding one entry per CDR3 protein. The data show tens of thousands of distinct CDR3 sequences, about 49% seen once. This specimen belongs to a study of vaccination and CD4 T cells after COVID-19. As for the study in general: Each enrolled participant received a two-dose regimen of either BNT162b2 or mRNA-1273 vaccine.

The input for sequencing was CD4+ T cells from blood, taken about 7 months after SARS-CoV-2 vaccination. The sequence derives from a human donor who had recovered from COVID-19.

CDR3 DNA: TGTGCCAGCAGTTACAGGGGCAATCAGCCCCAGCATTTT. Protein: CASSYRGNQPQHF. The chain couples TRBV6-2 or TRBV6-3 to TRBJ1-5; D ambiguous. Germline CDR1 is MNHEY and CDR2 is SVGEGT. The CDR3 runs 13 residues. V was cut by 2 bases and J by 2 bases, with 4 bases left in between.